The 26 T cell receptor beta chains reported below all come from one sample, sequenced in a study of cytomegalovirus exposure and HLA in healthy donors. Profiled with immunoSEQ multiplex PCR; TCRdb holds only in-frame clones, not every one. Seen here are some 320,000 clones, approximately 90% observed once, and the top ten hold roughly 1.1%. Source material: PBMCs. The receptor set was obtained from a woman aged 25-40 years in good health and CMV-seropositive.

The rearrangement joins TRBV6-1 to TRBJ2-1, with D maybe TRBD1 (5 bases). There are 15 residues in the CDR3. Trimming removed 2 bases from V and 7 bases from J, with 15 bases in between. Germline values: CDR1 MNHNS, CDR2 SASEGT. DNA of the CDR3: TGTGCCAGCAGTGAATGGGGCGACCCGGTGAATGAGCAGTTCTTC. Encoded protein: CASSEWGDPVNEQFF.

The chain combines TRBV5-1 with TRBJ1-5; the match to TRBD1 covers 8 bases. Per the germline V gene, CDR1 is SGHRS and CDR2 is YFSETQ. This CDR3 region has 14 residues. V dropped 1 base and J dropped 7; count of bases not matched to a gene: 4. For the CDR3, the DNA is TGCGCCAGCAGCTTGACGACAGGGGACCAGCCCCAGCATTTT. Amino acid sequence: CASSLTTGDQPQHF.

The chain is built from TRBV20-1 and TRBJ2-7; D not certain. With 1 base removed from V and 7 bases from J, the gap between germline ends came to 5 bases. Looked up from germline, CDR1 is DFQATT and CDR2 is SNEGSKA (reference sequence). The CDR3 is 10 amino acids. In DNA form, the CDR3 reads TGCAGTGCTAGAGTGGGGGAGCAGTACTTC. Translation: CSARVGEQYF.

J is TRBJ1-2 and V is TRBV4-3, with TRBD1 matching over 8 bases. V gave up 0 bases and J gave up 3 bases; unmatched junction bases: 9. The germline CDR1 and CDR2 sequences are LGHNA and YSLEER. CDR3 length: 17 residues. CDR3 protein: CASSQEFRGLSYYGYTF. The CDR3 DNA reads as TGCGCCAGCAGCCAAGAATTCAGGGGGCTTTCCTACTATGGCTACACCTTC.

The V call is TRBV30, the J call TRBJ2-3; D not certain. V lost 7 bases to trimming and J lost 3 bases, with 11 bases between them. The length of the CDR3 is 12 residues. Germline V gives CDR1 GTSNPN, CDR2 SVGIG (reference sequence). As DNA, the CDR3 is TGTGCCTATGGGTTTTGGACAGATACGCAGTATTTT. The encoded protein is CAYGFWTDTQYF.

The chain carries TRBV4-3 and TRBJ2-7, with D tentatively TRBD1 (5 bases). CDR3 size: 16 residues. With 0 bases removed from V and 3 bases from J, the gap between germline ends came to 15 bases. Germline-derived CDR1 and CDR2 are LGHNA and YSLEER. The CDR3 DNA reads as TGCGCCAGCAGCCAAGATCGGTTCGCCAGGGACTACGAGCAGTACTTC. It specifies CASSQDRFARDYEQYF.

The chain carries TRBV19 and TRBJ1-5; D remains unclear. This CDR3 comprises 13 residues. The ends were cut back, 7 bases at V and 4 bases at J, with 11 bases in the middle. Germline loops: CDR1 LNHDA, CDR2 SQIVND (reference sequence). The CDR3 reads CASIQAKNQPQHF. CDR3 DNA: TGTGCCAGTATCCAGGCCAAAAATCAGCCCCAGCATTTT.

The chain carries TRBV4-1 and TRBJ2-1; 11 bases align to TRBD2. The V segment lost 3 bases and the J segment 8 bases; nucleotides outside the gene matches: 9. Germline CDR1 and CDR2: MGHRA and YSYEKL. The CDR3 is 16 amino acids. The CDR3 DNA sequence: TGCGCCAGCAGCCAGGATGGTCTAGCGGGAGGCTATGAGCAGTTCTTC. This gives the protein CASSQDGLAGGYEQFF.

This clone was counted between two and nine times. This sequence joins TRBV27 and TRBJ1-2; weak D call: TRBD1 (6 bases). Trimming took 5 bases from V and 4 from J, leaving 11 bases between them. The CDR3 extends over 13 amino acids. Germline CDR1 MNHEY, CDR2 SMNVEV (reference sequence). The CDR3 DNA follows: TGTGCCAGCAGTATACAGGGACTCTATGGCTACACCTTC. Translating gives CASSIQGLYGYTF.

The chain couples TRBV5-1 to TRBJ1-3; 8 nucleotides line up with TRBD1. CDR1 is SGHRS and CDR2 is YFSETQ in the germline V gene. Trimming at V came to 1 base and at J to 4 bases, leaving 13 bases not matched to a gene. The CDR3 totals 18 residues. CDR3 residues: CASSLRQGHLVSGNTIYF. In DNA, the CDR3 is TGCGCCAGCAGCTTGAGACAGGGGCACCTCGTATCCGGAAACACCATATATTTT.

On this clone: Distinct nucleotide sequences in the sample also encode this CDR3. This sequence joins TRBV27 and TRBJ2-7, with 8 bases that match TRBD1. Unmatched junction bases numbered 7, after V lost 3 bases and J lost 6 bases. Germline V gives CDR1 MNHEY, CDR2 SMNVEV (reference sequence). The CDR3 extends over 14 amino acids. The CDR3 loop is CASSLGTGYGEQYF. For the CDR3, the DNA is TGTGCCAGCAGTTTGGGGACAGGATACGGCGAGCAGTACTTC.

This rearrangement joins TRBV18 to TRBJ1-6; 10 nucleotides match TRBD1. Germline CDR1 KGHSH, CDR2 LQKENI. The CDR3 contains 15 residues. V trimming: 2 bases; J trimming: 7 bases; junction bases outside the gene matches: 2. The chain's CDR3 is CASSPGTGVNSPLHF. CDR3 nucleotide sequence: TGTGCCAGCTCACCAGGGACAGGGGTAAATTCACCCCTCCACTTT.

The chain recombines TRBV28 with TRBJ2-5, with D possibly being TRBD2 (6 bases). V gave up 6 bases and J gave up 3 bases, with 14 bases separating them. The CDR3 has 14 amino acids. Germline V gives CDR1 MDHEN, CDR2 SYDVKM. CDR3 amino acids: CASSLGLPKETQYF. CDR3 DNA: TGTGCCAGCAGCCTGGGACTCCCCAAAGAGACCCAGTACTTC.

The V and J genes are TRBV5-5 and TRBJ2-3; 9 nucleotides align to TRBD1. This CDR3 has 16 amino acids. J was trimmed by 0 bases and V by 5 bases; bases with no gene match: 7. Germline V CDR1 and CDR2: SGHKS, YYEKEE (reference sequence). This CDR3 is CASRTWDRVSTDTQYF. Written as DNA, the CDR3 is TGTGCCAGCAGGACCTGGGACAGGGTGAGCACAGATACGCAGTATTTT.

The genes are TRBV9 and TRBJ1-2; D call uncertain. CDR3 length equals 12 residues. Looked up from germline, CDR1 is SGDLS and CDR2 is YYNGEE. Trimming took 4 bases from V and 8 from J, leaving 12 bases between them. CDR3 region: CASSTRPGGYTF. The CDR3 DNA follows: TGTGCCAGCAGCACCCGACCGGGGGGCTACACCTTC.

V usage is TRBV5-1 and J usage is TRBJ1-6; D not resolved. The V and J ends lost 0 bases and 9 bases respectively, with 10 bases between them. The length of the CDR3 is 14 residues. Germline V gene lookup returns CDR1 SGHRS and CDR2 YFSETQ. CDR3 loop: CASSLDQEGSPLHF. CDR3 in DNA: TGCGCCAGCAGCTTGGACCAGGAGGGTTCACCCCTCCACTTT. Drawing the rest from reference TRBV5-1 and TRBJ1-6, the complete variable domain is KAGVTQTPRYLIKTRGQQVTLSCSPISGHRSVSWYQQTPGQGLQFLFEYFSETQRNKGNFPGRFSGRQFSNSRSEMNVSTLELGDSALYLCASSLDQEGSPLHFGNGTRLTVT.

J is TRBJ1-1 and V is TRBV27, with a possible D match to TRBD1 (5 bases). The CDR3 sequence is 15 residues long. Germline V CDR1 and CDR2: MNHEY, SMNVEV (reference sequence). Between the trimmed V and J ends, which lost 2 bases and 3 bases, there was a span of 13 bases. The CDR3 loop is CASSLVGGRDTEAFF. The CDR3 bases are TGTGCCAGCAGTTTAGTAGGCGGCAGGGACACTGAAGCTTTCTTT.

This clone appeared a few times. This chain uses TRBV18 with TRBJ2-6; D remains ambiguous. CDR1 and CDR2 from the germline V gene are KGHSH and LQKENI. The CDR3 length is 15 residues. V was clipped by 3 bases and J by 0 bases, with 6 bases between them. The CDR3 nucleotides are TGTGCCAGCTCACCCTCAGTCTCTGGGGCCAACGTCCTGACTTTC. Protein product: CASSPSVSGANVLTF.

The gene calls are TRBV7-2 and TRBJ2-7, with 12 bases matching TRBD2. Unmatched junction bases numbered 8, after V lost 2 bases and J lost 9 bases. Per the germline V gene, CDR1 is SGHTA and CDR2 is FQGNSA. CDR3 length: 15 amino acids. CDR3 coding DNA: TGTGCCAGCAGCTTAATCCTAGCGGGAGGGCCAGGGCAGTACTTC. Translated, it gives CASSLILAGGPGQYF.

The CDR3 loop reads CASSYSYGEAFF. As DNA, the CDR3 is TGTGCCAGCAGTTACTCGTATGGCGAAGCTTTCTTT. V gene TRBV6-5 combines with J gene TRBJ1-1; D ambiguous. V shed 0 bases and J shed 8 bases, with 7 bases lying between them. Germline V lookup: CDR1 MNHEY, CDR2 SVGAGI. This CDR3 is 12 amino acids long.

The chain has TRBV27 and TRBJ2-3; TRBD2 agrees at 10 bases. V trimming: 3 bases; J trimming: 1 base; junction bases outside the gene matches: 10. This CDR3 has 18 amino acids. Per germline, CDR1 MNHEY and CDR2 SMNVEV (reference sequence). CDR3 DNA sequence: TGTGCCAGCAGTTTGAGGACTAGCGGAAATATGCGCACAGATACGCAGTATTTT. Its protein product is CASSLRTSGNMRTDTQYF.

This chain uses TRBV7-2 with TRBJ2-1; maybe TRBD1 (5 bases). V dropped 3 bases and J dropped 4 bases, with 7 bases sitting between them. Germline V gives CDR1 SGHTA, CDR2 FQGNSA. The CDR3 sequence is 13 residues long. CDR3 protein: CASSLHRYNEQFF. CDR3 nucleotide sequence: TGTGCCAGCAGCTTGCACAGGTACAATGAGCAGTTCTTC.

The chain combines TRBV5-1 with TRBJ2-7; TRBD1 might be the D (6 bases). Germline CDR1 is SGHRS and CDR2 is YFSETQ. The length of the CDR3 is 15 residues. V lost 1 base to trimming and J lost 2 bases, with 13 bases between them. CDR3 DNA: TGCGCCAGCAGCTTGCCAGGACAGAACACCTACGAGCAGTACTTC. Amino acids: CASSLPGQNTYEQYF.

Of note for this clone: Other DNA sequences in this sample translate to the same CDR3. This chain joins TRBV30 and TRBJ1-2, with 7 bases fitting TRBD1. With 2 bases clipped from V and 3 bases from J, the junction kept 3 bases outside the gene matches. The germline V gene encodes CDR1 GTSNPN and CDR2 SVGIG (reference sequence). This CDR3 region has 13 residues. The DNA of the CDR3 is TGTGCCTGGAGTAGGGGGCTCGACTATGGCTACACCTTC. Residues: CAWSRGLDYGYTF.

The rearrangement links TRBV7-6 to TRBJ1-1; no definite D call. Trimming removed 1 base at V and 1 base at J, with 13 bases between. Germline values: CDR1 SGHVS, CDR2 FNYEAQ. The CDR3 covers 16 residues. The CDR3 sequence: CASSLGLLGPNTEAFF. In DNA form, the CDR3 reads TGTGCCAGCAGCTTAGGGTTATTAGGCCCGAACACTGAAGCTTTCTTT.

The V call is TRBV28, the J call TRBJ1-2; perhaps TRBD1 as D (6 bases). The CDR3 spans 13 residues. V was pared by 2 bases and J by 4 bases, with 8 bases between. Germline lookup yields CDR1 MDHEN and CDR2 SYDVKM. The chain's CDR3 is CASSLGQSYGYTF. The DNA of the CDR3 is TGTGCCAGCAGTTTAGGACAGTCCTATGGCTACACCTTC.